This T cell receptor beta chain was captured in a study of T cell clusters in autoimmune cytopenias. Whole-study findings and limits: Clustering suggested that physiological T cell clusters were missing in primary autoimmune cytopenia patients.

TRB amplification used approximately 270 ng of peripheral blood genomic DNA. TRB was amplified by touch-down multiplex PCR, primer pools A and B combined. TCRdb processed the multiplex PCR reads again and assigns one entry to each CDR3 protein, with no DNA. The listing records 3,400 or so distinct CDR3 sequences. Concerning this clonotype itself: Antigen specificity is unknown.

Germline V gene sequence: CDR1 MNHEY, CDR2 SMNVEV (reference sequence). This CDR3 is 16 amino acids long. These data were also filed under a second study, of T cell repertoires in aging, cancer and after chemotherapy.

V and J are TRBV27 and TRBJ2-1; TCRdb's assignment of TRBD1 cannot be checked, as there is no DNA. The sequenced sample consisted of peripheral blood. The clonotype originates from a human donor in good health. CDR3 region: CASSPPGVSSYNEQFF.